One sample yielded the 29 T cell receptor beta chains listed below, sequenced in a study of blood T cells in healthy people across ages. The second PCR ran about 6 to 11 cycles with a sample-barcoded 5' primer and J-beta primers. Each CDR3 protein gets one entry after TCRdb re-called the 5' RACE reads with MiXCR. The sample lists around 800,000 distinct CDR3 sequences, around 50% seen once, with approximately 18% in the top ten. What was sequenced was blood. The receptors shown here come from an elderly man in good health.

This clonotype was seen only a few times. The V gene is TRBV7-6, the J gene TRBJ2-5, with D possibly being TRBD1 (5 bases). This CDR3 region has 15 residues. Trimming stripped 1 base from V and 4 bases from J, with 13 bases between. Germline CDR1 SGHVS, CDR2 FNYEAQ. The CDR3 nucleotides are TGTGCCAGCAGCTTAGGCACAGGACCGAGAGAGACCCAGTACTTC. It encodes CASSLGTGPRETQYF.

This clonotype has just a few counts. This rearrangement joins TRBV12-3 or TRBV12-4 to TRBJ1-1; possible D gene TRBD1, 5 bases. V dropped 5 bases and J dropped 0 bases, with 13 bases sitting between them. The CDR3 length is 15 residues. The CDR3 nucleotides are TGTGCCAGCAGTCGGCCGGGACGGATGAACACTGAAGCTTTCTTT. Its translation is CASSRPGRMNTEAFF.

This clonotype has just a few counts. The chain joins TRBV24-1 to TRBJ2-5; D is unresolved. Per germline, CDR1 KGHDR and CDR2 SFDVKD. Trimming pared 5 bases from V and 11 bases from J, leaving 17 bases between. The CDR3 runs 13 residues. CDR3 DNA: TGTGCCACCAGTGCCGACTTGCAGAATGAGCAGTACTTC. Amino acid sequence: CATSADLQNEQYF.

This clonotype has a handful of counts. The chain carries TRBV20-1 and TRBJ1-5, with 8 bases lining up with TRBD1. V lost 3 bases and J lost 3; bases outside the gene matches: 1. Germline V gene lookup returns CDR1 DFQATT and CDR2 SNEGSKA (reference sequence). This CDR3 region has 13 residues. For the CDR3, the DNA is TGCAGTGCTAGGGACAGGGACAATCAGCCCCAGCATTTT. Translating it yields CSARDRDNQPQHF.

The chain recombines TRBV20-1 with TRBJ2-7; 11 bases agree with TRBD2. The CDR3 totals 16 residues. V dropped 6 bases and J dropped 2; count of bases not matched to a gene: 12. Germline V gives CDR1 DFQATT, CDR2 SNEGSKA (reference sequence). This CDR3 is CSAEHRTSGLTYEQYF. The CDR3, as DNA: TGCAGTGCGGAACACAGGACTAGCGGGCTAACCTACGAGCAGTACTTC.

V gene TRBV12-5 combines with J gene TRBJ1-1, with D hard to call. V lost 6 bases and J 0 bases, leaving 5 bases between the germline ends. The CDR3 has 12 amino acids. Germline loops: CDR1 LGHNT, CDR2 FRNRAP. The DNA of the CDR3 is TGTGCTAGTGGGGTGATGAACACTGAAGCTTTCTTT. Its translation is CASGVMNTEAFF.

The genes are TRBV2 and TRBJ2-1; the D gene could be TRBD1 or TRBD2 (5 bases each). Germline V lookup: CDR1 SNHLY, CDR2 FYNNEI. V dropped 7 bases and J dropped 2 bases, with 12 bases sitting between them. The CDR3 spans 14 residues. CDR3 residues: CASMGPTTYNEQFF. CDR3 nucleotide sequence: TGTGCCAGCATGGGACCTACCACCTACAATGAGCAGTTCTTC.

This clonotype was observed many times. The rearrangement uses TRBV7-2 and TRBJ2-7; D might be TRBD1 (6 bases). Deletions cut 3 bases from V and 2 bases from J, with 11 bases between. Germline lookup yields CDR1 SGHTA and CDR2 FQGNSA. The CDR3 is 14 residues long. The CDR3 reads CASSFGPGAYEQYF. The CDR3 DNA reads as TGTGCCAGCAGCTTTGGGCCAGGGGCCTACGAGCAGTACTTC.

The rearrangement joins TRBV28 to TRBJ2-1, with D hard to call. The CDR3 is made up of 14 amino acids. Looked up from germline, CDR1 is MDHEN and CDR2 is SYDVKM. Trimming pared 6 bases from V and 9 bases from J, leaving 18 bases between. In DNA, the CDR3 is TGTGCCAGCAGGCCCGTTGGTGGAGTGGCTGAGCAGTTCTTC. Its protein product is CASRPVGGVAEQFF.

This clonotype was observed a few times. CDR3 protein: CASSVGRGLNEQYF. The CDR3 DNA follows: TGTGCCAGCAGCGTAGGCAGGGGGCTTAACGAGCAGTACTTC. The chain carries TRBV9 and TRBJ2-7; 8 positions agree with TRBD1. From germline, CDR1 is SGDLS and CDR2 YYNGEE. This CDR3 has 14 amino acids. The V and J ends lost 0 bases and 5 bases, in that order; junction bases with no gene match: 4.

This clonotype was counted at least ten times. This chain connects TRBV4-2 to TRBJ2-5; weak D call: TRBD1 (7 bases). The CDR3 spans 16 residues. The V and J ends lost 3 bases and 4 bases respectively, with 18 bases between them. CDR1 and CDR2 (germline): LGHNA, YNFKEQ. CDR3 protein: CASSQRGDSRGETQYF. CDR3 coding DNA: TGTGCCAGCAGCCAGAGGGGGGACAGCAGAGGAGAGACCCAGTACTTC.

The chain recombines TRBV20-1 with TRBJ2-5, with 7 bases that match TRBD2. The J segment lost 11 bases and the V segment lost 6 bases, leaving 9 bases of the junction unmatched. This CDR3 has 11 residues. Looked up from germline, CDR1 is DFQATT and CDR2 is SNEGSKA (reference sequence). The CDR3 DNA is TGCAGTGCGGAGAGACTAGCAGCGCAGTACTTC. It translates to CSAERLAAQYF.

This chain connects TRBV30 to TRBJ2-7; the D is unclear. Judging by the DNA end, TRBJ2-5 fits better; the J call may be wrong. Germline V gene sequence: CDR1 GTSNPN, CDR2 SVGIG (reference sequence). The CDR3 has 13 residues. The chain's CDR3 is CACSREYQETQYF. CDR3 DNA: TGTGCCTGTTCTAGAGAGTATCAGGAGACCCAGTACTTC.

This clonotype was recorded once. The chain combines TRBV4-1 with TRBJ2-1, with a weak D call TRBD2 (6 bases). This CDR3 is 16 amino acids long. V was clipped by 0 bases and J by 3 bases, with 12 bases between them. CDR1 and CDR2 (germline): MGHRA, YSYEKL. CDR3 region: CASSQEGRAGYNEQFF. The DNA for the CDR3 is TGCGCCAGCAGCCAAGAGGGACGAGCGGGCTACAATGAGCAGTTCTTC.

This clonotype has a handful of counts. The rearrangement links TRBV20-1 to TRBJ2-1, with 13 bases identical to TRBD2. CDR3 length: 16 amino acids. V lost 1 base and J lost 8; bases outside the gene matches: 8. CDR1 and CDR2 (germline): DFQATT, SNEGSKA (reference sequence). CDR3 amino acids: CSARGLLAGGLDEQFF. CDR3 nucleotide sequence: TGCAGTGCTAGAGGCCTACTAGCGGGAGGGCTCGATGAGCAGTTCTTC.

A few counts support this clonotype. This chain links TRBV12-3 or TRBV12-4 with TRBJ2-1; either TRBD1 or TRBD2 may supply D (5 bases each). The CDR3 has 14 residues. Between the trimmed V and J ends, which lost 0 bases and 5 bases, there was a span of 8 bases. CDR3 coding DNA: TGTGCCAGCAGTTTAGCGGGACGGAACAATGAGCAGTTCTTC. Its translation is CASSLAGRNNEQFF.

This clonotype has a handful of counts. CDR3 DNA sequence: TGTGCCAGCAGCGCCAGCGGGAGTGGCTCCTACGAGCAGTACTTC. Its protein product is CASSASGSGSYEQYF. The chain uses TRBV6-4 and TRBJ2-7, with 8 bases aligning to TRBD2. CDR1 is MRHNA, CDR2 SNTAGT, per germline. After removal of 6 bases from V and 0 bases from J, the junction contained 7 bases not matched to a gene. CDR3 size: 15 residues.

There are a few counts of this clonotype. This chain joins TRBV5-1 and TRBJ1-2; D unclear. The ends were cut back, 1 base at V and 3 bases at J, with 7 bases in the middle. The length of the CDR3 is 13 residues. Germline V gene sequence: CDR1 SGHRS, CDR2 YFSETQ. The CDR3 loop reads CASSLSPDYGYTF. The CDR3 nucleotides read TGCGCCAGCAGCTTGAGCCCAGACTATGGCTACACCTTC.

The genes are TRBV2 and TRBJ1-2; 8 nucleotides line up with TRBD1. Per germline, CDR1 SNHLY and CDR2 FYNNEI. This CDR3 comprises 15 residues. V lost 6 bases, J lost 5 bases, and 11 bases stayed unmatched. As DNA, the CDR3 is TGTGCCAGCAGAGACTATGGACAGGGCCTGTATGGCTACACCTTC. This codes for CASRDYGQGLYGYTF. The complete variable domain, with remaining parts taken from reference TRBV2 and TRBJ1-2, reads EPEVTQTPSHQVTQMGQEVILRCVPISNHLYFYWYRQILGQKVEFLVSFYNNEISEKSEIFDDQFSVERPDGSNFTLKIRSTKLEDSAMYFCASRDYGQGLYGYTFGSGTRLTVV.

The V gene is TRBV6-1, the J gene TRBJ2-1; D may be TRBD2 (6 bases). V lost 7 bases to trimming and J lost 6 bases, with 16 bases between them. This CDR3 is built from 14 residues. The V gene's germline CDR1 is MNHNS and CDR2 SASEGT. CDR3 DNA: TGTGCCAGCACTGAGAACCGGGGGATCAATGAGCAGTTCTTC. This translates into CASTENRGINEQFF.

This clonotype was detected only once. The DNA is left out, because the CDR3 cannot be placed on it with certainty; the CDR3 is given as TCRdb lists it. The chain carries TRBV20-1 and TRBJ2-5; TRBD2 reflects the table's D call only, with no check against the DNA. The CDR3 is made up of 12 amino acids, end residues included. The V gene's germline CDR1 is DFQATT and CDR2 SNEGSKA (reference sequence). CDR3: CSARVGSGTRYF.

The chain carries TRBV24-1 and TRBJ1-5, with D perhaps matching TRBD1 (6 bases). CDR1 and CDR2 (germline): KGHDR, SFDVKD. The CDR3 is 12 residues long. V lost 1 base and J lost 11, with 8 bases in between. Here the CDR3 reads CATSDLQGAQHF. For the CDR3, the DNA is TGTGCCACCAGTGATTTACAGGGTGCCCAGCATTTT.

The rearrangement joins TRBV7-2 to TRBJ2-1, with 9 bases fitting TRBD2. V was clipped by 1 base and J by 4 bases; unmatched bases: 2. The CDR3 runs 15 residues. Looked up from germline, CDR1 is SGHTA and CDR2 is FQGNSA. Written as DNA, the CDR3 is TGTGCCAGCAGCTTAGACCTAGCGGGGTACAATGAGCAGTTCTTC. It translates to CASSLDLAGYNEQFF.

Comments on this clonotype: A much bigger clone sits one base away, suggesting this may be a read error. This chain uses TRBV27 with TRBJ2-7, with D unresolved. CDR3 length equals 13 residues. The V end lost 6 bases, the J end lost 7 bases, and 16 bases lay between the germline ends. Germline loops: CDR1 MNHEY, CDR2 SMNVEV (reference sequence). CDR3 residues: CASRAEVPGEQYF. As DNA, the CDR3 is TGTGCCAGCAGAGCCGAGGTCCCCGGGGAGCAGTACTTC.

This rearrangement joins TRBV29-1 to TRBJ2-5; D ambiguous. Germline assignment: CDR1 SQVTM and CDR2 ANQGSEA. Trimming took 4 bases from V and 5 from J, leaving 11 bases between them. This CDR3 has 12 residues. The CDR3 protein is CSVALSGETQYF. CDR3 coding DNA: TGCAGCGTTGCCCTCTCTGGGGAGACCCAGTACTTC.

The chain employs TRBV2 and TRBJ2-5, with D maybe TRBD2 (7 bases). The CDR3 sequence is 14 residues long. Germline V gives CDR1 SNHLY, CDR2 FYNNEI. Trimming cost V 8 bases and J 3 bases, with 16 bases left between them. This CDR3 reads CASRIGGGEETQYF. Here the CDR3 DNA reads TGTGCCAGCCGCATAGGGGGGGGGGAAGAGACCCAGTACTTC.

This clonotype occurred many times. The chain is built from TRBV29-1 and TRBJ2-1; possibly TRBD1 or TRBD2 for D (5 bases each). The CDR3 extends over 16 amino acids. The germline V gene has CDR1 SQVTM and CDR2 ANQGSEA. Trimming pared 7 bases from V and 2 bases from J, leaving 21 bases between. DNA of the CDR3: TGCAGCGCCTCCGGTGGGGGAGAGCTGCCCTACAATGAGCAGTTCTTC. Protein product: CSASGGGELPYNEQFF.

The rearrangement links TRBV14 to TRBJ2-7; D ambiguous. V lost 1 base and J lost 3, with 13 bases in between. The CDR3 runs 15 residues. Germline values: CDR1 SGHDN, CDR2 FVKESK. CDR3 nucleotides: TGTGCCAGCAGCCAAGGGCATCGTAGTCTCTACGAGCAGTACTTC. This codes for CASSQGHRSLYEQYF.

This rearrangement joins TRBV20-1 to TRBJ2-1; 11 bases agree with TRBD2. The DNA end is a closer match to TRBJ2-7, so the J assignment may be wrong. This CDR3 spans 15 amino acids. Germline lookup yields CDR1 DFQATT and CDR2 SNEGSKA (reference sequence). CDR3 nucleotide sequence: TGCAGTGCCGACCCTGGGACTAGCGGACAAAATGAGCAGTACTTC. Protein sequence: CSADPGTSGQNEQYF.